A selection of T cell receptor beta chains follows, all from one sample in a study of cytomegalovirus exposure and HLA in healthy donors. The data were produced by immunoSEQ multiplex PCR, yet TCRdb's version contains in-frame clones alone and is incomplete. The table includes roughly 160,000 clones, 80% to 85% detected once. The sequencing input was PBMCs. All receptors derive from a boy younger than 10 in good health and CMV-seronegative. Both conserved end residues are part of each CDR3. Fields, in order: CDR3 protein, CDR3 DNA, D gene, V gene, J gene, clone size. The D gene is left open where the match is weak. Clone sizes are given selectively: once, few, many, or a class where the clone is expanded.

CDR3: CASSQALVISQSPLHF
DNA: TGCGCCAGCAGCCAAGCCCTAGTGATCAGTCAGTCACCCCTCCACTTT
D: .
V: TRBV4-1
J: TRBJ1-6
size: .

CDR3: CASSQDRTSSSEQFF
DNA: TGTGCCAGCAGCCAAGATCGGACTAGCAGTAGTGAGCAGTTCTTC
D: TRBD2
V: TRBV4-2
J: TRBJ2-1
size: .

CDR3: CASSPLLQGVVETQYF
DNA: TGTGCCAGCAGTCCCCTACTTCAGGGGGTCGTAGAGACCCAGTACTTC
D: TRBD1
V: TRBV27
J: TRBJ2-5
size: .

CDR3: CASSGPSGSNEQFF
DNA: TGTGCCAGCAGTGGGCCTAGCGGGAGTAATGAGCAGTTCTTC
D: TRBD2
V: TRBV6-1
J: TRBJ2-1
size: few

CDR3: CASSPRGGALAKNIQYF
DNA: TGTGCCAGCAGCCCCCGAGGCGGGGCGCTAGCCAAAAACATTCAGTACTTC
D: .
V: TRBV9
J: TRBJ2-4
size: once

CDR3: CASSQDRGDSGANVLTF
DNA: TGCGCCAGCAGCCAAGATCGGGGGGACTCTGGGGCCAACGTCCTGACTTTC
D: TRBD2
V: TRBV4-1
J: TRBJ2-6
size: .

CDR3: CASSLAGTGVSGANVLTF
DNA: TGTGCCAGCAGTTTAGCCGGGACAGGGGTGTCTGGGGCCAACGTCCTGACTTTC
D: TRBD1
V: TRBV28
J: TRBJ2-6
size: .

CDR3: CASSGTARMEKLFF
DNA: TGTGCCAGCAGTGGGACAGCGCGTATGGAAAAACTGTTTTTT
D: .
V: TRBV6-1
J: TRBJ1-4
size: .

CDR3: CASSHRDRTPNEQFF
DNA: TGTGCCAGCTCACATCGGGACAGGACGCCCAATGAGCAGTTCTTC
D: TRBD1
V: TRBV18
J: TRBJ2-1
size: .

CDR3: CASSLFGQMNTEAFF
DNA: TGTGCCAGCAGTTTATTTGGCCAGATGAACACTGAAGCTTTCTTT
D: .
V: TRBV27
J: TRBJ1-1
size: few

CDR3: CASSQSTSGIYNEQFF
DNA: TGTGCCAGCAGCCAATCGACTAGCGGGATCTACAATGAGCAGTTCTTC
D: TRBD2
V: TRBV7-2
J: TRBJ2-1
size: .

CDR3: CASSESRTSGSFTDTQYF
DNA: TGTGCCAGCAGTGAATCCCGGACTAGCGGGAGTTTCACAGATACGCAGTATTTT
D: TRBD2
V: TRBV25-1
J: TRBJ2-3
size: .

CDR3: CASSPPRGQGVWNEQFF
DNA: TGTGCCAGCAGCCCCCCCCGCGGACAGGGGGTTTGGAATGAGCAGTTCTTC
D: TRBD1
V: TRBV28
J: TRBJ2-1
size: .

CDR3: CASTHRYPQSGANVLTF
DNA: TGTGCCAGCACCCACAGGTATCCTCAGTCTGGGGCCAACGTCCTGACTTTC
D: .
V: TRBV2
J: TRBJ2-6
size: once

CDR3: CASSAANYGYTF
DNA: TGTGCCAGCAGTGCAGCTAACTATGGCTACACCTTC
D: .
V: TRBV6-1
J: TRBJ1-2
size: few

CDR3: CASSSYSGSNEQFF
DNA: TGTGCCAGCAGCTCCTATAGCGGGAGCAATGAGCAGTTCTTC
D: TRBD2
V: TRBV7-9
J: TRBJ2-1
size: .

CDR3: CASSQTSGRTYEQYF
DNA: TGCGCCAGCAGCCAAACTAGCGGGAGAACCTACGAGCAGTACTTC
D: TRBD2
V: TRBV5-1
J: TRBJ2-7
size: .

CDR3: CASSPRGRQGLHEQYF
DNA: TGTGCCAGTAGCCCTAGGGGGCGACAGGGGTTGCACGAGCAGTACTTC
D: TRBD1
V: TRBV19
J: TRBJ2-7
size: .

CDR3: CASSPSGRVSYNEQFF
DNA: TGTGCCAGCAGCCCTAGCGGGAGGGTCTCCTACAATGAGCAGTTCTTC
D: TRBD2
V: TRBV14
J: TRBJ2-1
size: .

CDR3: CASSQYEGRANTIYF
DNA: TGCGCCAGCAGCCAATACGAAGGCAGGGCAAACACCATATATTTT
D: .
V: TRBV4-1
J: TRBJ1-3
size: .

CDR3: CASSLQGAGDGYTF
DNA: TGTGCCAGCAGTTTACAGGGGGCCGGGGATGGCTACACCTTC
D: TRBD1
V: TRBV6-5
J: TRBJ1-2
size: few

CDR3: CASSMRPAGELFF
DNA: TGTGCCAGTAGTATGCGGCCGGCCGGGGAGCTGTTTTTT
D: .
V: TRBV19
J: TRBJ2-2
size: once

CDR3: CASSLGLAGPDTQYF
DNA: TGTGCCAGCAGTTTAGGGCTAGCCGGCCCAGATACGCAGTATTTT
D: .
V: TRBV28
J: TRBJ2-3
size: .

CDR3: CSARSSYEQYF
DNA: TGCAGTGCTAGGTCTTCCTACGAGCAGTACTTC
D: .
V: TRBV20-1
J: TRBJ2-7
size: .

CDR3: CASSIPGGGYTEAFF
DNA: TGTGCCAGTAGTATACCGGGAGGGGGCTACACTGAAGCTTTCTTT
D: TRBD1
V: TRBV19
J: TRBJ1-1
size: .